The 17 T cell receptor beta chains in this list originate from one sample, sequenced in a study of T cell responses to AZD1222 COVID-19 vaccine. The method was immunoSEQ multiplex PCR; TCRdb's version includes in-frame clones alone and lacks a portion of them. This sample has 100,000 to 150,000 clones, with roughly 88% found just once. Sequences were derived from peripheral blood, sampled 28 days after the second AZD1222 dose. These receptors came from an adult who received the AZD1222 COVID-19 vaccine.

The chain joins TRBV5-1 to TRBJ1-2; D not resolved. The germline V gene encodes CDR1 SGHRS and CDR2 YFSETQ. V dropped 1 base and J dropped 0 bases, with 13 bases sitting between them. This CDR3 spans 16 amino acids. The CDR3 DNA sequence: TGCGCCAGCAGCTTGACCCACCTCCAGTCTAACTATGGCTACACCTTC. It codes for CASSLTHLQSNYGYTF.

This clone was found once. The chain employs TRBV2 and TRBJ1-5, with TRBD1 matching over 9 bases. This CDR3 has 15 residues. Germline CDR1 SNHLY, CDR2 FYNNEI. The J segment lost 1 base and the V segment lost 6 bases, leaving 4 bases of the junction unmatched. The DNA of the CDR3 is TGTGCCAGCAGCCCCGGGACAGGGAGCAATCAGCCCCAGCATTTT. Residues: CASSPGTGSNQPQHF.

This sequence joins TRBV18 and TRBJ1-2, with D uncertain. Per the germline V gene, CDR1 is KGHSH and CDR2 is LQKENI. The CDR3 spans 14 residues. V shed 2 bases and J shed 2 bases, with 9 bases lying between them. The CDR3 reads CASSPNQDNYGYTF. The CDR3 region has the DNA TGTGCCAGCTCACCAAACCAAGACAACTATGGCTACACCTTC.

This clone was picked up one time. The chain is built from TRBV7-3 and TRBJ2-3; no firm D call. CDR1 and CDR2 from the germline V gene are SGHTA and FQGTGA. V lost 2 bases and J lost 6, with 9 bases in between. There are 13 residues in the CDR3. The CDR3, as DNA: TGTGCCAGCAGCTTAGGGCTGGGGGATACGCAGTATTTT. Protein product: CASSLGLGDTQYF.

This rearrangement joins TRBV4-1 to TRBJ2-2; D perhaps matches TRBD2 (5 bases). The CDR3 totals 18 residues. V lost 0 bases, J lost 6 bases, and 20 bases lay in between. Germline CDR1 and CDR2: MGHRA and YSYEKL. Here the CDR3 reads CASSQDRFAGGPPGELFF. CDR3 nucleotides: TGCGCCAGCAGCCAAGATCGTTTTGCGGGCGGGCCTCCCGGGGAGCTGTTTTTT.

J is TRBJ2-1 and V is TRBV6-6; perhaps TRBD2 as D (7 bases). Between the trimmed V and J ends, which lost 0 bases and 9 bases, there was a span of 12 bases. Per the germline V gene, CDR1 is MNHNY and CDR2 is SVGAGI (reference sequence). This CDR3 has 14 residues. The CDR3 DNA reads as TGTGCCAGCAGTTACTCGAGGGGGGAGGGTGAGCAGTTCTTC. This encodes CASSYSRGEGEQFF.

This chain joins TRBV29-1 and TRBJ1-1; D perhaps matches TRBD1 (6 bases). Germline CDR1 is SQVTM and CDR2 is ANQGSEA. V was trimmed by 6 bases and J by 4 bases, leaving 18 bases between them. The CDR3 is made up of 14 amino acids. The CDR3 loop reads CSVVENRVVTEAFF. The CDR3 DNA reads as TGCAGCGTCGTCGAAAACAGGGTGGTCACTGAAGCTTTCTTT.

This rearrangement joins TRBV9 to TRBJ1-5; D not resolved. The CDR3 totals 15 residues. CDR1 SGDLS and CDR2 YYNGEE come from the germline V gene. Trimming removed 0 bases from V and 0 bases from J, with 7 bases in between. This CDR3 is CASSVDNFSNQPQHF. As DNA, the CDR3 is TGTGCCAGCAGCGTAGATAACTTTAGCAATCAGCCCCAGCATTTT.

The CDR3 DNA reads as TGTGCCAGCAGCCAGGGGTTAGAAAAACTGTTTTTT. As protein: CASSQGLEKLFF. The V and J genes are TRBV7-8 and TRBJ1-4; possibly TRBD1 for D (6 bases). With 5 bases removed from V and 8 bases from J, the gap between germline ends came to 9 bases. The CDR3 totals 12 residues. The V gene's germline CDR1 is SGHVS and CDR2 FQNEAQ.

In DNA form, the CDR3 reads TGTGCCGGACAGGGAGCTAGCAATCAGCCCCAGCATTTT. Encoded protein: CAGQGASNQPQHF. The chain is built from TRBV30 and TRBJ1-5; 8 nucleotides line up with TRBD1. J was trimmed by 0 bases and V by 8 bases; bases with no gene match: 3. This CDR3 region has 13 residues. Looked up from germline, CDR1 is GTSNPN and CDR2 is SVGIG (reference sequence).

The gene calls are TRBV7-9 and TRBJ1-5; a weak D match, TRBD1 (6 bases). This CDR3 is built from 17 residues. CDR1 SEHNR and CDR2 FQNEAQ come from the germline V gene (reference sequence). Trimming removed 8 bases from V and 3 bases from J, with 23 bases in between. The CDR3 spells CASARGDIMRPNQPQHF. DNA of the CDR3: TGTGCCAGCGCCCGAGGGGACATAATGAGGCCCAATCAGCCCCAGCATTTT.

This clone has more than one count but fewer than ten. The V gene is TRBV24-1, the J gene TRBJ2-1, with 9 bases identical to TRBD2. The germline gives CDR1 KGHDR, CDR2 SFDVKD. This CDR3 has 17 residues. V lost 5 bases and J lost 7; bases outside the gene matches: 14. CDR3 protein: CATSARDVAGGRNEQFF. In nucleotides, the CDR3 is TGTGCCACCAGTGCCAGGGATGTTGCGGGAGGGAGAAATGAGCAGTTCTTC.

The chain links TRBV7-9 to TRBJ1-4; D is possibly TRBD1 (5 bases). The CDR3 totals 14 residues. Germline lookup yields CDR1 SEHNR and CDR2 FQNEAQ (reference sequence). The germline V and J ends were trimmed by 3 bases and 8 bases, with 13 bases remaining between them. The CDR3 DNA sequence: TGTGCCAGCAGCTTTCCCAGGGATGGAGAAAAACTGTTTTTT. It specifies CASSFPRDGEKLFF.

The CDR3 sequence: CASSFSASTDTQYF. CDR3 nucleotides: TGTGCCAGCAGCTTTTCAGCTAGCACAGATACGCAGTATTTT. The V gene is TRBV7-3, the J gene TRBJ2-3; D is unresolved. This CDR3 is built from 14 residues. Trimming pared 3 bases from V and 0 bases from J, leaving 7 bases between. The V gene's germline CDR1 is SGHTA and CDR2 FQGTGA.

The chain has TRBV10-3 and TRBJ1-4; D might be TRBD1 (5 bases). The CDR3 has 15 residues. Germline V gene sequence: CDR1 ENHRY, CDR2 SYGVKD. The germline V and J ends were trimmed by 3 bases and 5 bases, with 13 bases remaining between them. The CDR3 nucleotides read TGTGCCATCAGTGACTGGGGACGGCGAAATGAAAAACTGTTTTTT. It encodes CAISDWGRRNEKLFF.

This sequence joins TRBV5-4 and TRBJ1-1; tentative D call: TRBD1 (5 bases). This CDR3 spans 14 amino acids. Trimming pared 0 bases from V and 1 base from J, leaving 7 bases between. CDR1 SGHNT and CDR2 YYREEE come from the germline V gene (reference sequence). The CDR3 sequence is CASSLVGQNTEAFF. Written as DNA, the CDR3 is TGTGCCAGCAGCTTGGTAGGACAGAACACTGAAGCTTTCTTT.

This rearrangement joins TRBV24-1 to TRBJ2-5; D is ambiguous. The V end lost 4 bases, the J end lost 1 base, and 6 bases lay between the germline ends. In germline, CDR1 is KGHDR, CDR2 SFDVKD. The CDR3 runs to 13 residues. For the CDR3, the DNA is TGTGCCACCAGTGAAGGGTCCCAAGAGACCCAGTACTTC. Its protein product is CATSEGSQETQYF.